This TCR beta chain was sequenced during a study of blood T cell repertoires in COVID-19. On the study more broadly: Nucleic acid was either cDNA or gDNA, and it came from T cells, B-cell-depleted T cells, or PBMCs.

This CDR3 has 14 residues. Germline V CDR1 and CDR2: SGHRS, YFSETQ. V was pared by 4 bases and J by 4 bases, with 5 bases of the junction left unmatched. Assay: immunoSEQ multiplex PCR; the TCRdb copy retains only in-frame clones and omits some. Of about 120,000 clones in the sample, roughly 78% were seen once. Sequencing used peripheral blood. This rearrangement joins TRBV5-1 to TRBJ2-7; 10 bases align to TRBD2. The origin of this receptor is a man in his 60s with active or convalescent COVID-19. In nucleotides, the CDR3 is TGCGCCAGCAGCCTGGGACTAGCGTTGTACGAGCAGTACTTC. Protein sequence: CASSLGLALYEQYF.